This is a list of T cell receptor beta chains from one sample in a study of blood T cell repertoires in COVID-19. Profiled with immunoSEQ multiplex PCR; TCRdb holds only in-frame clones, not every one. The profile shows about 160,000 clones, roughly 90% of them singletons. Sequencing input: peripheral blood. The origin of the receptors is a man in his thirties or forties with COVID-19, enrolled during active disease. Each CDR3 is given with its conserved first and last residue. The order of the fields is clone size, V gene, J gene, D gene, CDR3 DNA, CDR3 protein. A D gene is named only where the DNA matches it firmly. Size values are once, few and many counts, or a class for expanded clones, and some rows have none.

>.|TRBV18|TRBJ1-5|TRBD1
TGTGCCAGCTCACCATTTGCAGGACAGGGGCAGCCCCAGCATTTT
CASSPFAGQGQPQHF
>.|TRBV5-8|TRBJ1-5|.
TGTGCCAGCAGCTTAAGAGGAAATCAGCCCCAGCATTTT
CASSLRGNQPQHF
>.|TRBV7-9|TRBJ1-2|.
TGTGCCAGCAGCATGGACTGGGGTGGCGATGGCTACACCTTC
CASSMDWGGDGYTF
>.|TRBV7-9|TRBJ1-1|TRBD1
TGTGCCAGCAGCTTGGACAGGGGTTACACTGAAGCTTTCTTT
CASSLDRGYTEAFF
>.|TRBV28|TRBJ2-7|.
TGTGCCAGCAGTCAACCTCTCAACAGGGTTGGGAACGAGCAGTACTTC
CASSQPLNRVGNEQYF
>.|TRBV23-1|TRBJ1-6|.
TGCGCCAGAGGTCGGGGGAGATCCTTTGGGTCCTATAATTCACCCCTCCACTTT
CARGRGRSFGSYNSPLHF
>.|TRBV5-1|TRBJ1-1|.
TGCGCCAGCAGCTTGGACACCCTGAACACTGAAGCTTTCTTT
CASSLDTLNTEAFF
>.|TRBV11-2|TRBJ2-6|.
TGTGCCAGCAGCTTAGATTGGCGGATGGACTCCTCTGGGGCCAACGTCCTGACTTTC
CASSLDWRMDSSGANVLTF
>few|TRBV5-5|TRBJ2-7|.
TGTGCCAGCAGCTTGCTGGCGGGGGCCCTGTCCTACGAGCAGTACTTC
CASSLLAGALSYEQYF
>few|TRBV4-1|TRBJ2-7|.
TGCGCCAGCAGCCTGCGAGAAGCCCTAGCGAACGAGCAGTACTTC
CASSLREALANEQYF
>.|TRBV29-1|TRBJ1-4|TRBD1
TGCAGCGTTGATAGGGGGCTGGGAGAAAAACTGTTTTTT
CSVDRGLGEKLFF
>few|TRBV15|TRBJ2-7|.
TGTGCCACCAGCAGAGAGTTAGGGGAAGAGCAGTACTTC
CATSRELGEEQYF
>.|TRBV5-1|TRBJ2-7|TRBD2
TGCGCCAGCGGGGGGACGGGGGGCTACGAGCAGTACTTC
CASGGTGGYEQYF
>.|TRBV28|TRBJ2-1|TRBD1
TGTGCCAGCAGTTCCCCTTGGACAGGGTTTAATGAGCAGTTCTTC
CASSSPWTGFNEQFF
>.|TRBV7-9|TRBJ2-3|.
TGTGCCAGCAGCTTAGTAGGCACAGATACGCAGTATTTT
CASSLVGTDTQYF
>.|TRBV14|TRBJ2-1|.
TGTGCCAGCAGCCAAGATTTCAGGACAAATGAGCAGTTCTTC
CASSQDFRTNEQFF
>few|TRBV28|TRBJ1-5|TRBD1
TGTGCCAGCAGTCTTCGGACAGGGTATGGCAATCAGCCCCAGCATTTT
CASSLRTGYGNQPQHF
>once|TRBV2|TRBJ2-1|.
TGTGCCAGCAGTGAGGGGCGGGGCTCCTACAATGAGCAGTTCTTC
CASSEGRGSYNEQFF
>.|TRBV6-6|TRBJ1-6|.
TGTGCCAGCATTGACCGCGGGAGTTCACCCCTCCACTTT
CASIDRGSSPLHF
>once|TRBV30|TRBJ2-1|.
TGTGCCTGGAGTGGAAGCGGAGTGAGGAATGAGCAGTTCTTC
CAWSGSGVRNEQFF
>.|TRBV11-2|TRBJ2-7|TRBD1
TGTGCCAGCAGCGAACGGGACAGGGAGCAGTACTTC
CASSERDREQYF
>.|TRBV18|TRBJ1-2|.
TGTGCCAGCTCACCGCGAGGTGCGGCGGAAGTGAATGGCTACACCTTC
CASSPRGAAEVNGYTF
>.|TRBV19|TRBJ2-1|.
TGTGCCAGTAGCCCCAGCCCAGGCAGGTCCTACAATGAGCAGTTCTTC
CASSPSPGRSYNEQFF
>.|TRBV6-2/TRBV6-3|TRBJ2-5|TRBD2
TGTGCCAGCAGTTCTAGCGGGGTTGGGACCCAGTACTTC
CASSSSGVGTQYF
>.|TRBV7-8|TRBJ2-2|.
TGTGCCAGCAGCACCCGACAGAACACCGGGGAGCTGTTTTTT
CASSTRQNTGELFF
>.|TRBV5-4|TRBJ1-2|TRBD1
TGTGCCAGCAGCTACGGGACAGGGGTCGGGGGATATGGCTACACCTTC
CASSYGTGVGGYGYTF
>.|TRBV2|TRBJ1-3|.
TGTGCCAGCAGTGAAGCGCGCTCTGGAAACACCATATATTTT
CASSEARSGNTIYF
>.|TRBV5-1|TRBJ1-1|.
TGCGCCAGCAGCTTCCGCGAAAACCTGGAAGCTTTCTTT
CASSFRENLEAFF
>.|TRBV10-3|TRBJ1-4|.
TGTGCCACCCGGCCAGAGACCCAGGGTGAAAAACTGTTTTTT
CATRPETQGEKLFF
>.|TRBV10-3|TRBJ2-3|TRBD1
TGTGCCACCCGACAGGGAACAGATACGCAGTATTTT
CATRQGTDTQYF
>.|TRBV27|TRBJ2-7|TRBD2
TGTGCCAGCAGTTTATGGTATAGCGGGGGGTCCGAGCAGTACTTC
CASSLWYSGGSEQYF
>.|TRBV10-3|TRBJ2-5|TRBD2
TGTGCCATCCGGGGGGGTGAGACCCAGTACTTC
CAIRGGETQYF
>.|TRBV2|TRBJ1-2|.
TGTGCCAGCACCATACAGTTTAACTATGGCTACACCTTC
CASTIQFNYGYTF
>.|TRBV27|TRBJ2-7|TRBD1
TGTGCCAGCAGTCCTGACCCGGGACAGGGGGCCTACGAGCAGTACTTC
CASSPDPGQGAYEQYF
>.|TRBV7-9|TRBJ1-6|.
TGTGCCAGCAGCTTAAGTGGGAGCTCCTATAATTCACCCCTCCACTTT
CASSLSGSSYNSPLHF